The rows below give T cell receptor beta chains drawn from one sample of a study of cytomegalovirus exposure and HLA in healthy donors. Profiling relied on immunoSEQ multiplex PCR, and the TCRdb table lists in-frame clones only, not all of them. The sample carries about 140,000 clones, almost 85% recorded once. Sequencing was carried out using PBMCs. Every receptor here comes from a woman aged 25 to 39 in good health and CMV-seronegative. CDR3s include the opening cysteine and the closing phenylalanine or tryptophan. The order of the fields is CDR3 length, J gene, D gene, clone size, V gene, CDR3 protein, CDR3 DNA. A D gene is named only where the DNA matches it firmly. Clone size is shown for a subset of rows, as once, few, many or a class of expanded clone.

len: 15
j_gene: TRBJ1-2
d_gene: TRBD1
abundance: -
v_gene: TRBV4-2
CDR3aa: CASSQVRGRGNGYTF
CDR3nt: TGTGCCAGCAGCCAAGTCCGCGGCAGGGGGAATGGCTACACCTTC

len: 13
j_gene: TRBJ2-5
d_gene: -
abundance: -
v_gene: TRBV6-5
CDR3aa: CASSYGGAETQYF
CDR3nt: TGTGCCAGCAGTTACGGGGGGGCGGAGACCCAGTACTTC

len: 12
j_gene: TRBJ1-1
d_gene: TRBD1
abundance: -
v_gene: TRBV29-1
CDR3aa: CSVGGTGTEAFF
CDR3nt: TGCAGCGTTGGGGGGACAGGCACTGAAGCTTTCTTT

len: 16
j_gene: TRBJ1-1
d_gene: -
abundance: -
v_gene: TRBV28
CDR3aa: CASSSLGHQVSTEAFF
CDR3nt: TGTGCCAGCAGTAGCCTGGGACACCAGGTGAGCACTGAAGCTTTCTTT

len: 18
j_gene: TRBJ2-2
d_gene: -
abundance: -
v_gene: TRBV21-1
CDR3aa: CASSKGDRGPRYTGELFF
CDR3nt: TGTGCCAGCAGCAAAGGCGACAGGGGGCCTCGCTACACCGGGGAGCTGTTTTTT

len: 15
j_gene: TRBJ2-2
d_gene: -
abundance: -
v_gene: TRBV18
CDR3aa: CASSRPGTLTGELFF
CDR3nt: TGTGCCAGCTCACGCCCGGGAACGTTGACCGGGGAGCTGTTTTTT

len: 14
j_gene: TRBJ2-5
d_gene: TRBD2
abundance: -
v_gene: TRBV6-6
CDR3aa: CASSLGLEGETQYF
CDR3nt: TGTGCCAGCAGTTTAGGACTAGAAGGGGAGACCCAGTACTTC

len: 15
j_gene: TRBJ2-7
d_gene: TRBD1
abundance: -
v_gene: TRBV6-5
CDR3aa: CASRYGQGPLWEQYF
CDR3nt: TGTGCCAGCAGATACGGACAGGGCCCTCTCTGGGAGCAGTACTTC

len: 15
j_gene: TRBJ2-1
d_gene: -
abundance: -
v_gene: TRBV6-6
CDR3aa: CASSQPRDTYNEQFF
CDR3nt: TGTGCCAGCAGCCAGCCCAGGGACACCTACAATGAGCAGTTCTTC

len: 15
j_gene: TRBJ2-7
d_gene: TRBD1
abundance: -
v_gene: TRBV19
CDR3aa: CASSVTGTGTHEQYF
CDR3nt: TGTGCCAGTAGTGTCACCGGGACAGGGACCCACGAGCAGTACTTC

len: 15
j_gene: TRBJ2-5
d_gene: -
abundance: -
v_gene: TRBV27
CDR3aa: CASSLYGTYQETQYF
CDR3nt: TGTGCCAGCAGTTTATATGGGACTTACCAAGAGACCCAGTACTTC

len: 14
j_gene: TRBJ1-2
d_gene: TRBD1
abundance: -
v_gene: TRBV7-9
CDR3aa: CASSLVGGDDGYTF
CDR3nt: TGTGCCAGCAGCTTAGTAGGGGGCGACGATGGCTACACCTTC

len: 14
j_gene: TRBJ2-3
d_gene: -
abundance: -
v_gene: TRBV7-2
CDR3aa: CASSRQAHTDTQYF
CDR3nt: TGTGCCAGCAGCCGACAGGCCCACACAGATACGCAGTATTTT

len: 17
j_gene: TRBJ2-5
d_gene: TRBD1
abundance: once
v_gene: TRBV5-1
CDR3aa: CASSPKPGQGFLETQYF
CDR3nt: TGCGCCAGCAGTCCGAAGCCGGGACAGGGATTTTTGGAGACCCAGTACTTC

len: 13
j_gene: TRBJ2-7
d_gene: TRBD1
abundance: -
v_gene: TRBV6-6
CDR3aa: CASSRGQAYEQYF
CDR3nt: TGTGCCAGCAGTAGAGGACAGGCCTACGAGCAGTACTTC

len: 18
j_gene: TRBJ1-5
d_gene: TRBD1
abundance: -
v_gene: TRBV12-5
CDR3aa: CASGRDRVRVFGNQPQHF
CDR3nt: TGTGCTAGTGGACGGGACAGGGTAAGAGTATTTGGCAATCAGCCCCAGCATTTT

len: 16
j_gene: TRBJ1-6
d_gene: TRBD1
abundance: few
v_gene: TRBV6-1
CDR3aa: CASSEASTGGNSPLHF
CDR3nt: TGTGCCAGCAGTGAAGCGTCGACAGGGGGTAATTCACCCCTCCACTTT

len: 15
j_gene: TRBJ1-1
d_gene: -
abundance: once
v_gene: TRBV27
CDR3aa: CASSPFGGKGTEAFF
CDR3nt: TGTGCCAGCAGTCCTTTTGGGGGGAAAGGAACTGAAGCTTTCTTT

len: 15
j_gene: TRBJ1-5
d_gene: -
abundance: -
v_gene: TRBV4-3
CDR3aa: CASSQSLLEDRAQHF
CDR3nt: TGCGCCAGCAGCCAATCCCTATTGGAGGACCGTGCCCAGCATTTT

len: 13
j_gene: TRBJ1-1
d_gene: TRBD1
abundance: -
v_gene: TRBV12-5
CDR3aa: CASGFWDRDEAFF
CDR3nt: TGTGCTAGTGGTTTCTGGGACAGGGATGAAGCTTTCTTT

len: 19
j_gene: TRBJ2-3
d_gene: TRBD2
abundance: -
v_gene: TRBV5-1
CDR3aa: CASSSGSLVAGAVTDTQYF
CDR3nt: TGCGCCAGCAGCTCGGGGAGCTTGGTAGCGGGGGCTGTAACAGATACGCAGTATTTT

len: 13
j_gene: TRBJ1-5
d_gene: TRBD1
abundance: -
v_gene: TRBV7-6
CDR3aa: CASSVGQAQPQHF
CDR3nt: TGTGCCAGCAGCGTTGGACAGGCCCAGCCCCAGCATTTT

len: 13
j_gene: TRBJ2-5
d_gene: -
abundance: -
v_gene: TRBV28
CDR3aa: CASSLPGGETQYF
CDR3nt: TGTGCCAGCAGTTTGCCCGGAGGAGAGACCCAGTACTTC

len: 14
j_gene: TRBJ2-1
d_gene: TRBD1
abundance: -
v_gene: TRBV7-9
CDR3aa: CASSSTGVHNEQFF
CDR3nt: TGTGCCAGCAGCTCGACAGGGGTCCACAATGAGCAGTTCTTC

len: 17
j_gene: TRBJ2-1
d_gene: TRBD2
abundance: -
v_gene: TRBV5-1
CDR3aa: CASSLVLAGGLNNEQFF
CDR3nt: TGCGCCAGCAGCTTGGTGCTAGCGGGGGGGCTTAACAATGAGCAGTTCTTC

len: 14
j_gene: TRBJ2-7
d_gene: TRBD2
abundance: -
v_gene: TRBV2
CDR3aa: CASSDLAGGVEQYF
CDR3nt: TGTGCCAGCAGTGATCTAGCGGGGGGGGTCGAGCAGTACTTC

len: 15
j_gene: TRBJ1-1
d_gene: -
abundance: -
v_gene: TRBV5-1
CDR3aa: CASRNRPGQNTEAFF
CDR3nt: TGCGCCAGCAGAAACCGACCGGGACAAAACACTGAAGCTTTCTTT

len: 13
j_gene: TRBJ2-7
d_gene: TRBD1
abundance: -
v_gene: TRBV29-1
CDR3aa: CSVRLDRSYEQYF
CDR3nt: TGCAGCGTTCGATTGGACAGGTCCTACGAGCAGTACTTC

len: 14
j_gene: TRBJ2-2
d_gene: TRBD2
abundance: -
v_gene: TRBV6-5
CDR3aa: CASRVAGDTGELFF
CDR3nt: TGTGCCAGCCGCGTAGCGGGGGACACCGGGGAGCTGTTTTTT